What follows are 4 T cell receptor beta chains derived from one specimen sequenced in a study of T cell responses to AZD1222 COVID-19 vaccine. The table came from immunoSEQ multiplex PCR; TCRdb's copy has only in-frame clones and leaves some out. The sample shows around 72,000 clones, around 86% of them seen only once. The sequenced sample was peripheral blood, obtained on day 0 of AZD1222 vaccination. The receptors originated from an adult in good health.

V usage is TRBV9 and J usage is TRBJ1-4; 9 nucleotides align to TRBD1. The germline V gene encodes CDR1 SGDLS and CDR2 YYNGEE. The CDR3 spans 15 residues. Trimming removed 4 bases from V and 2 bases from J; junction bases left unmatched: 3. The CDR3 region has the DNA TGTGCCAGCAGCTCCGGACAGGGGACTAATGAAAAACTGTTTTTT. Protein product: CASSSGQGTNEKLFF. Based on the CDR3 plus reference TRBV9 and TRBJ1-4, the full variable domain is DSGVTQTPKHLITATGQRVTLRCSPRSGDLSVYWYQQSLDQGLQFLIQYYNGEERAKGNILERFSAQQFPDLHSELNLSSLELGDSALYFCASSSGQGTNEKLFFGSGTQLSVL.

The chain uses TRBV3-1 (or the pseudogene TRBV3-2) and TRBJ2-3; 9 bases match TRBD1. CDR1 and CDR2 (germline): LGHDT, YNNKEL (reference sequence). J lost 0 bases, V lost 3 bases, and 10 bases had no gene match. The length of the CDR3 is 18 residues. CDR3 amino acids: CASSHLGQGPTSTDTQYF. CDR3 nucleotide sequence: TGTGCCAGCAGCCACCTTGGACAGGGGCCAACTAGCACAGATACGCAGTATTTT.

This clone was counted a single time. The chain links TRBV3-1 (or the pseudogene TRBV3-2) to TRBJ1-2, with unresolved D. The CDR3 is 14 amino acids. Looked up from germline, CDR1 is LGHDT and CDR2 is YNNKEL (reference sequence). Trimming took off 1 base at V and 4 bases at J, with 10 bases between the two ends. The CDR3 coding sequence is TGTGCCAGCAGCCAAGCGGCGGCAGCCTATGGCTACACCTTC. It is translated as CASSQAAAAYGYTF.

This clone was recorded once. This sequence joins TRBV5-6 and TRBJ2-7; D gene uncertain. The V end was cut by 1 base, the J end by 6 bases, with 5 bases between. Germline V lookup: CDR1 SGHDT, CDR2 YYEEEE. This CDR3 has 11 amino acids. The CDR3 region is CASSLRSEQYF. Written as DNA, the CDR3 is TGTGCCAGCAGCTTGAGGAGCGAGCAGTACTTC. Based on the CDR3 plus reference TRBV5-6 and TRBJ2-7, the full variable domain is DAGVTQSPTHLIKTRGQQVTLRCSPKSGHDTVSWYQQALGQGPQFIFQYYEEEERQRGNFPDRFSGHQFPNYSSELNVNALLLGDSALYLCASSLRSEQYFGPGTRLTVT.